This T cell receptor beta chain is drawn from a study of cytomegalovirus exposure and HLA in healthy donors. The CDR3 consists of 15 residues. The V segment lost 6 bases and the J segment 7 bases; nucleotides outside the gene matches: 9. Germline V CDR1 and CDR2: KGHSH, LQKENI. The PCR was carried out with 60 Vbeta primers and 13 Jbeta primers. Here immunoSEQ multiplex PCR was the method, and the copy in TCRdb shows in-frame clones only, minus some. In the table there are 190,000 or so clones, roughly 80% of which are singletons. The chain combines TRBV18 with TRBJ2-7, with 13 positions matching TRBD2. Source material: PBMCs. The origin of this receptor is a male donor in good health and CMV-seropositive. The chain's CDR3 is CASSLGTSGTGEQYF. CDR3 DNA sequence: TGTGCCAGCTCCCTCGGGACTAGCGGGACGGGGGAGCAGTACTTC. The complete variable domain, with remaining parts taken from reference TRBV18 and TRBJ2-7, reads NAGVMQNPRHLVRRRGQEARLRCSPMKGHSHVYWYRQLPEEGLKFMVYLQKENIIDESGMPKERFSAEFPKEGPSILRIQQVVRGDSAAYFCASSLGTSGTGEQYFGPGTRLTVT.